These 21 T cell receptor beta chains were all obtained from the same sample, sequenced in a study of blood T cell repertoires in COVID-19. TCRdb's copy holds only in-frame clones and misses some; the assay was immunoSEQ multiplex PCR. The table lists under 350,000 clones, roughly 85% of them singletons. Sample: PBMCs or T cells enriched from blood (not recorded which). The receptors derive from a woman aged 40 to 50 with acute COVID-19.

The chain uses TRBV27 and TRBJ2-7; the match to TRBD1 covers 9 bases. There are 17 residues in the CDR3. J gave up 3 bases and V 0 bases, and 9 bases lay outside the gene matches. Germline loops: CDR1 MNHEY, CDR2 SMNVEV (reference sequence). The CDR3 loop reads CASSLSGGTGSRYEQYF. CDR3 coding DNA: TGTGCCAGCAGTTTATCGGGGGGGACAGGGTCCCGCTACGAGCAGTACTTC.

The gene calls are TRBV3-1 (or the pseudogene TRBV3-2) and TRBJ2-5; 7 bases are shared with TRBD1. Unmatched junction bases numbered 5, after V lost 4 bases and J lost 0 bases. Germline CDR1 is LGHDT and CDR2 is YNNKEL (reference sequence). The CDR3 length is 15 residues. The CDR3 bases are TGTGCCAGCAGCCTCTATGGGACAGACCAAGAGACCCAGTACTTC. Encoded protein: CASSLYGTDQETQYF.

This sequence joins TRBV7-9 and TRBJ1-3; a weak D match, TRBD1 (6 bases). The CDR3 extends over 18 amino acids. In germline, CDR1 is SEHNR, CDR2 FQNEAQ (reference sequence). V was pared by 5 bases and J by 0 bases, with 20 bases between. This CDR3 reads CASSTRGGDRRSGNTIYF. Written as DNA, the CDR3 is TGTGCCAGCAGCACCAGAGGGGGTGACAGACGCTCTGGAAACACCATATATTTT.

This chain connects TRBV6-2 or TRBV6-3 to TRBJ2-5; TRBD1 matches at 9 bases. Germline V gene lookup returns CDR1 MNHEY and CDR2 SVGEGT. J was trimmed by 5 bases and V by 6 bases; bases with no gene match: 13. CDR3 length equals 16 residues. The CDR3: CASSPHPQGAVETQYF. The CDR3 bases are TGTGCCAGCAGCCCCCACCCACAGGGGGCGGTTGAGACCCAGTACTTC.

The gene calls are TRBV18 and TRBJ1-1, with D unresolved. V was pared by 5 bases and J by 2 bases, with 6 bases between. CDR1 is KGHSH and CDR2 is LQKENI in the germline V gene. The CDR3 loop spans 12 amino acids. CDR3 sequence: CASSSKNTEAFF. The DNA of the CDR3 is TGTGCCAGCTCATCCAAAAACACTGAAGCTTTCTTT.

This clone appeared a single time. The genes are TRBV18 and TRBJ2-4, with a tentative D call TRBD1 (6 bases). Looked up from germline, CDR1 is KGHSH and CDR2 is LQKENI. The CDR3 is 15 amino acids. V was shortened by 5 bases and J by 5 bases, with 16 bases between the two germline ends. The CDR3 reads CASSEQGFVQNIQYF. In DNA form, the CDR3 reads TGTGCCAGCTCAGAACAGGGTTTCGTTCAAAACATTCAGTACTTC.

The chain carries TRBV9 and TRBJ1-1; TRBD1 agrees at 8 bases. Germline V lookup: CDR1 SGDLS, CDR2 YYNGEE. V shed 4 bases and J 4 bases; nucleotides not matched to a gene: 6. The CDR3 extends over 14 amino acids. DNA for the CDR3: TGTGCCAGCAGCCCGGGACAGGCCAGCACTGAAGCTTTCTTT. This codes for CASSPGQASTEAFF.

The chain is built from TRBV5-1 and TRBJ2-6, with D possibly matching TRBD2 (7 bases). The V and J ends lost 4 bases and 2 bases respectively, with 16 bases between them. CDR3 length equals 17 residues. Germline lookup yields CDR1 SGHRS and CDR2 YFSETQ. The CDR3 region is CASSGGAGVPGANVLTF. CDR3 bases: TGCGCCAGCAGCGGGGGCGCGGGGGTCCCTGGGGCCAACGTCCTGACTTTC.

The chain links TRBV27 to TRBJ1-2; D ambiguous. Germline V gene sequence: CDR1 MNHEY, CDR2 SMNVEV (reference sequence). Trimming took 8 bases from V and 7 from J, leaving 14 bases between them. This CDR3 spans 12 amino acids. The CDR3 bases are TGTGCCAGCCTTGGGCAACCTACTGGCTACACCTTC. It is translated as CASLGQPTGYTF.

This clone came up a few times. The gene calls are TRBV28 and TRBJ1-2; 9 bases are a match to TRBD1. With V trimmed by 5 bases and J by 4 bases, 8 bases remained unmatched. Germline assignment: CDR1 MDHEN and CDR2 SYDVKM. The CDR3 has 15 amino acids. The CDR3 bases are TGTGCCAGCAGTAAACAGGGGGCTCTCTTCTATGGCTACACCTTC. Translation gives CASSKQGALFYGYTF.

J is TRBJ2-1 and V is TRBV14, with TRBD2 as a possible D gene (6 bases). The CDR3 spans 12 residues. Per the germline V gene, CDR1 is SGHDN and CDR2 is FVKESK. V gave up 4 bases and J gave up 10 bases, with 11 bases separating them. DNA for the CDR3: TGTGCCAGCAGCCGGTTAGCGGTAGAGCAGTTCTTC. It specifies CASSRLAVEQFF.

The J gene is TRBJ2-5, the V gene TRBV7-8; maybe TRBD1 (6 bases). This CDR3 comprises 16 residues. V lost 5 bases and J 5 bases, leaving 21 bases between the germline ends. CDR1 is SGHVS and CDR2 is FQNEAQ in the germline V gene. CDR3 sequence reads: CASSLNLQGISETQYF. The DNA for the CDR3 is TGTGCCAGCAGCCTGAATCTACAGGGTATTTCGGAGACCCAGTACTTC.

V and J are TRBV11-3 and TRBJ2-1; TRBD2 agrees at 11 bases. Losses at the gene ends were 1 base for V and 0 bases for J; bases not matched to a gene: 5. The CDR3 covers 18 residues. The germline gives CDR1 SGHNT, CDR2 YENEEA. In DNA form, the CDR3 reads TGTGCCAGCAGCTTAGGATTAACTAGCGGGAGCTCCTACAATGAGCAGTTCTTC. Its translation is CASSLGLTSGSSYNEQFF. Filled out from reference TRBV11-3 and TRBJ2-1, the complete variable domain reads EAGVVQSPRYKIIEKKQPVAFWCNPISGHNTLYWYLQNLGQGPELLIRYENEEAVDDSQLPKDRFSAERLKGVDSTLKIQPAELGDSAVYLCASSLGLTSGSSYNEQFFGPGTRLTVL.

The V and J genes are TRBV6-5 and TRBJ1-4; TRBD1 aligns across 7 bases. Per the germline V gene, CDR1 is MNHEY and CDR2 is SVGAGI. The V gene end was trimmed by 0 bases and the J gene end by 4 bases; junction bases not matched to a gene: 5. CDR3 length equals 16 residues. Here the CDR3 reads CASSYSMGQRNEKLFF. The CDR3 nucleotides are TGTGCCAGCAGTTACTCGATGGGACAGCGTAATGAAAAACTGTTTTTT.

The count of this clone is one. The chain joins TRBV9 to TRBJ1-4; TRBD1 matches 8 bases. V dropped 4 bases and J dropped 13; count of bases not matched to a gene: 18. The germline V gene has CDR1 SGDLS and CDR2 YYNGEE. CDR3 length: 16 amino acids. CDR3 loop: CASSSQTGQDLSRLFF. The CDR3 nucleotides read TGTGCCAGCAGCTCTCAAACGGGACAGGACCTCTCGCGACTGTTTTTT.

The V call is TRBV5-6, the J call TRBJ2-3; 9 bases line up with TRBD1. Per the germline V gene, CDR1 is SGHDT and CDR2 is YYEEEE. CDR3 length equals 15 residues. J was trimmed by 5 bases and V by 5 bases; bases with no gene match: 9. The CDR3 nucleotides read TGTGCCAGCAGGCTACCGACAGGGGGTGTAGATACGCAGTATTTT. Its translation is CASRLPTGGVDTQYF.

The chain uses TRBV6-5 and TRBJ1-1; 9 bases fit TRBD1. V was clipped by 6 bases and J by 1 base; unmatched bases: 3. CDR1 MNHEY and CDR2 SVGAGI come from the germline V gene. The CDR3 covers 14 residues. CDR3 sequence: CASSLQGANTEAFF. Here the CDR3 DNA reads TGTGCCAGCAGCCTACAGGGGGCGAACACTGAAGCTTTCTTT.

The V and J genes are TRBV12-3 or TRBV12-4 and TRBJ1-6, with a weak D call TRBD1 (5 bases). V lost 7 bases and J 8 bases, leaving 12 bases between the germline ends. This CDR3 is built from 13 residues. Written as DNA, the CDR3 is TGTGCCAGCAAAACGACAGCAGATTCACCCCTCCACTTT. Residues: CASKTTADSPLHF.

The V gene is TRBV2, the J gene TRBJ1-4; 10 nucleotides match TRBD1. This CDR3 has 15 amino acids. Germline V gene lookup returns CDR1 SNHLY and CDR2 FYNNEI. Trimming at V came to 5 bases and at J to 8 bases, leaving 8 bases not matched to a gene. The DNA for the CDR3 is TGTGCCAGCAGTTTTGGGACAGGGGCTTACGAAAAACTGTTTTTT. This sequence encodes CASSFGTGAYEKLFF.

The genes are TRBV5-5 and TRBJ2-7; TRBD2 matches 11 bases. CDR1 SGHKS and CDR2 YYEKEE come from the germline V gene (reference sequence). The CDR3 is 15 residues long. After removal of 4 bases from V and 5 bases from J, the junction contained 8 bases not matched to a gene. The CDR3 bases are TGTGCCAGCAGCGGTATTAGCGGGGGGGCGGACGAGCAGTACTTC. The encoded protein is CASSGISGGADEQYF.

This chain joins TRBV19 and TRBJ2-6, with 7 bases aligning to TRBD2. The CDR3 has 16 amino acids. J lost 0 bases, V lost 5 bases, and 4 bases had no gene match. Germline CDR1 reads LNHDA; CDR2 reads SQIVND (reference sequence). CDR3 sequence: CASSRGGNSGANVLTF. CDR3 DNA sequence: TGTGCCAGTAGTCGGGGAGGGAACTCTGGGGCCAACGTCCTGACTTTC.